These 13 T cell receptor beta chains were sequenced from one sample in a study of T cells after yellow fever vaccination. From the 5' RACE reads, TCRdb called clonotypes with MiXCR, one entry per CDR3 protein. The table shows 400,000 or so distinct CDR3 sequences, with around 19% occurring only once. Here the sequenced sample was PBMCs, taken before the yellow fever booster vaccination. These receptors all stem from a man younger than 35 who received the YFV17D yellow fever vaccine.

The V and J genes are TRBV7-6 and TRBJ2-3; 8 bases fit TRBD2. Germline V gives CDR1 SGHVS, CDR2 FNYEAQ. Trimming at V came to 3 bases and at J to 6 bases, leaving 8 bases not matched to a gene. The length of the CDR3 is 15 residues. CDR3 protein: CASSFLSGGGDTQYF. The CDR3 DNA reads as TGTGCCAGCAGCTTCCTAAGCGGGGGCGGGGATACGCAGTATTTT.

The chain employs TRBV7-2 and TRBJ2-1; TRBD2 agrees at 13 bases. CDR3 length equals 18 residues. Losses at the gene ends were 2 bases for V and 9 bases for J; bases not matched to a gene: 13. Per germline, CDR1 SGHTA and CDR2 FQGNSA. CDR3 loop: CASSLYGTSGAESGEQFF. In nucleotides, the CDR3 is TGTGCCAGCAGCTTATATGGGACTAGCGGGGCCGAGAGCGGTGAGCAGTTCTTC.

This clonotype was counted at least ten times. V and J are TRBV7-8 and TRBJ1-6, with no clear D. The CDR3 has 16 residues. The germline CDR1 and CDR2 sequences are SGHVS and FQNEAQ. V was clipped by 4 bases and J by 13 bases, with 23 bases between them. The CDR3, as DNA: TGTGCCAGCAGCTCCCAAAATTACCGGGCAACGGGGCCCCTCCACTTT. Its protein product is CASSSQNYRATGPLHF.

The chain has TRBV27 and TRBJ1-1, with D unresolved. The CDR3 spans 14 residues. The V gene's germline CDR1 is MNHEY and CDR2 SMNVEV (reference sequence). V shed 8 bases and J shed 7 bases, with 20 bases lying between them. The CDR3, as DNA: TGTGCCAGCGGCCGAAAGGGCGGTGTAAATGAAGCTTTCTTT. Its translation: CASGRKGGVNEAFF.

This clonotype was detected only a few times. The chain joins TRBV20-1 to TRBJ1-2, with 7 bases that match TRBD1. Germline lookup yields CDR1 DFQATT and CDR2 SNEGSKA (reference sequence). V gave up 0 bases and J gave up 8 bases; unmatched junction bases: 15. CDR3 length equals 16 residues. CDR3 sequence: CSARDRREGGDKGYTF. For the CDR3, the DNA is TGCAGTGCTAGAGATCGGCGAGAAGGGGGCGATAAGGGCTACACCTTC.

As DNA, the CDR3 is TGTGCCAGCAGTTACCCGGACAGGGCCTATCACTATGGCTACACCTTC. The encoded protein is CASSYPDRAYHYGYTF. The rearrangement uses TRBV6-5 and TRBJ1-2, with TRBD1 identical over 8 bases. Germline loops: CDR1 MNHEY, CDR2 SVGAGI. The V gene end was trimmed by 2 bases and the J gene end by 3 bases; junction bases not matched to a gene: 8. The CDR3 has 16 amino acids.

The CDR3 region has the DNA TGCAGTGCCGGGACACTCCGAGGGAACACTGAAGCTTTCTTT. It codes for CSAGTLRGNTEAFF. This rearrangement joins TRBV20-1 to TRBJ1-1, with D possibly matching TRBD1 (6 bases). The CDR3 contains 14 residues. Trimming stripped 6 bases from V and 1 base from J, with 15 bases between. The germline CDR1 and CDR2 sequences are DFQATT and SNEGSKA (reference sequence).

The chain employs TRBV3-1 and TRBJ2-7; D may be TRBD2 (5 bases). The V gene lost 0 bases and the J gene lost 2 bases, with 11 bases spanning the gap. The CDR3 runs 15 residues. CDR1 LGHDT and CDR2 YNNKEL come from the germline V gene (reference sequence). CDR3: CASSQEAAETYEQYV. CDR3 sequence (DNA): TGTGCCAGCAGCCAAGAGGCAGCGGAAACCTACGAGCAGTACGTC.

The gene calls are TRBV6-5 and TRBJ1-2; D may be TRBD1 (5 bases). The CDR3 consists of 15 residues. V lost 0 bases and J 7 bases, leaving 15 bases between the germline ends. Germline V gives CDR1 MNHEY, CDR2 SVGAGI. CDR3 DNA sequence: TGTGCCAGCAGTTACTCGCCGGGGGGAAGGGGTGGCTACACCTTC. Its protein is CASSYSPGGRGGYTF.

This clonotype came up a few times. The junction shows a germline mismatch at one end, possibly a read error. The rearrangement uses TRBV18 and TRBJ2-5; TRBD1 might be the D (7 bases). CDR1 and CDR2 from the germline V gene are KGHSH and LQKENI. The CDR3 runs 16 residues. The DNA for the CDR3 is TGTGCCAGCTCACCACGATGGGATGGTCGGACAGGCCCGGGAGACTTC. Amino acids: CASSPRWDGRTGPGDF.

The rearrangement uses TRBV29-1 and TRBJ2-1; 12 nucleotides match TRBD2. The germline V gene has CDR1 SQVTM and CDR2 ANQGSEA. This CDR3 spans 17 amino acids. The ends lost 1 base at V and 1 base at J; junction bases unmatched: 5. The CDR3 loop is CSVEVLAGGLSYNEQFF. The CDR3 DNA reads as TGCAGCGTTGAAGTTCTAGCGGGGGGGCTATCCTACAATGAGCAGTTCTTC.

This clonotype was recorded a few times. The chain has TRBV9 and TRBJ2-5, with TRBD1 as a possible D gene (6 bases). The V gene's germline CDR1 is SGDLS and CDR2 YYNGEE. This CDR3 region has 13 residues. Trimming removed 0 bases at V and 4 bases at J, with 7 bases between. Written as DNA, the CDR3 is TGTGCCAGCAGCGTAGAACAGGGAGAGACCCAGTACTTC. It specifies CASSVEQGETQYF.

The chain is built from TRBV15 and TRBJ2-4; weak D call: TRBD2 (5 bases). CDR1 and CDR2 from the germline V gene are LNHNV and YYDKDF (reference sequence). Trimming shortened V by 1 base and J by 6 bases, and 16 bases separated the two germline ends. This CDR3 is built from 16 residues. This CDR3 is CATSRGKGEGLNIQYF. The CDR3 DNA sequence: TGTGCCACCAGCAGAGGGAAGGGAGAAGGGTTAAACATTCAGTACTTC.